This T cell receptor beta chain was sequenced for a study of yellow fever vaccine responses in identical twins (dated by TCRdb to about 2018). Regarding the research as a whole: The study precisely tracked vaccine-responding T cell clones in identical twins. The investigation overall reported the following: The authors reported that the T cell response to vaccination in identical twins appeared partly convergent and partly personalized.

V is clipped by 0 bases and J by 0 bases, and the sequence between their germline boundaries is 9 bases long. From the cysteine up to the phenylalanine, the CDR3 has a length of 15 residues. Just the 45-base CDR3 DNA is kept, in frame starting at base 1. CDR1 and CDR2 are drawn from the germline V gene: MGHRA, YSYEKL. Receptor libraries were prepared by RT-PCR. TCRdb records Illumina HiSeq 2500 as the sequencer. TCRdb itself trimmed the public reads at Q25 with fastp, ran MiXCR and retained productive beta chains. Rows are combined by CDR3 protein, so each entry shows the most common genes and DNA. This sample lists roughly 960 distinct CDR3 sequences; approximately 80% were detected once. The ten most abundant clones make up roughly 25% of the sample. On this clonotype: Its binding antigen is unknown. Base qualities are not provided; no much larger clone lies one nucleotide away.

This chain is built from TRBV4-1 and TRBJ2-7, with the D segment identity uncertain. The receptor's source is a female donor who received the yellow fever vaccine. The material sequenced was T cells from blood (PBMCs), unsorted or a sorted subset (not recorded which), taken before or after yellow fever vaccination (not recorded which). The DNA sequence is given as TGCGCCAGCAGCCAAGATACCAACCCCTCCTACGAGCAGTACTTC. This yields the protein CASSQDTNPSYEQYF.